The rows below give T cell receptor beta chains drawn from one sample of a study of cytomegalovirus exposure and HLA in healthy donors. Clones were read by immunoSEQ multiplex PCR, and TCRdb kept only the in-frame ones, dropping some. The profile shows about 99,000 clones, approximately 81% of them singletons. Sequencing was carried out using PBMCs. The receptors shown here come from a male donor in good health and CMV-seropositive. The CDR3 runs from the conserved cysteine through the conserved F or W. D genes are given only for firm matches. The size field is filled for only some rows; it gives once, few, many or a size class.

v_call	clone_size	j_call	d_call	cdr3_aa	cdr3_nt
TRBV11-3	-	TRBJ2-7	-	CASSNRYTYEQYF	TGTGCCAGCAGCAACAGATATACCTACGAGCAGTACTTC
TRBV30	-	TRBJ1-1	TRBD1	CAWSAGRGSTEAFF	TGTGCCTGGAGTGCGGGCAGGGGGAGCACTGAAGCTTTCTTT
TRBV7-8	-	TRBJ1-3	TRBD1	CASSSFPQGANTIYF	TGTGCCAGCAGCTCCTTTCCCCAGGGGGCGAACACCATATATTTT
TRBV30	-	TRBJ2-3	-	CAWSVLDTDTQYF	TGTGCCTGGAGTGTACTTGACACAGATACGCAGTATTTT
TRBV4-1	-	TRBJ1-5	-	CASSQVILSGLGNQPQHF	TGCGCCAGCAGCCAAGTTATCTTGTCAGGCTTGGGCAATCAGCCCCAGCATTTT
TRBV6-6	few	TRBJ1-6	TRBD1	CASSVTGKNSPLHF	TGTGCCAGCAGTGTGACAGGGAAGAATTCACCCCTCCACTTT
TRBV9	-	TRBJ1-3	TRBD1	CASSVKGAGHSGNTIYF	TGTGCCAGCAGCGTGAAGGGGGCAGGCCACTCTGGAAACACCATATATTTT
TRBV5-4	-	TRBJ1-5	-	CASSWGGGDSNQPQHF	TGTGCCAGCAGCTGGGGAGGAGGGGATAGCAATCAGCCCCAGCATTTT
TRBV5-6	once	TRBJ1-5	TRBD1	CASSEGPPGQGVLGQPQHF	TGTGCCAGCAGCGAAGGACCACCGGGACAGGGGGTTCTCGGACAGCCCCAGCATTTT
TRBV29-1	-	TRBJ2-5	-	CSVAGAVVETQYF	TGCAGCGTGGCGGGGGCGGTGGTAGAGACCCAGTACTTC
TRBV4-1	-	TRBJ2-7	-	CASSPSTSAPYEQYF	TGCGCCAGCAGCCCTTCGACTAGTGCCCCCTACGAGCAGTACTTC
TRBV4-2	-	TRBJ2-2	TRBD1	CASSRFGQGSPLNTGELFF	TGTGCCAGCAGCCGATTCGGACAGGGGAGTCCACTGAACACCGGGGAGCTGTTTTTT
TRBV9	-	TRBJ2-5	-	CASSHSKDSRETQYF	TGTGCCAGCAGCCACAGCAAGGACAGCCGAGAGACCCAGTACTTC
TRBV6-6	-	TRBJ1-2	-	CASTGRPNYGYTF	TGTGCCAGCACAGGCAGGCCTAACTATGGCTACACCTTC
TRBV27	-	TRBJ2-6	-	CASRAGSGANVLTF	TGTGCCAGCAGAGCAGGGTCTGGGGCCAACGTCCTGACTTTC
TRBV5-6	-	TRBJ1-1	TRBD1	CASSYSGTGPILEAFF	TGTGCCAGCAGCTACTCCGGGACAGGCCCGATCCTTGAAGCTTTCTTT